These T cell receptor beta chains were read from a single sample in a study of shared clonotypes between healthy human individuals. Profiled with immunoSEQ multiplex PCR; TCRdb holds only in-frame clones, not every one. The sample has about 1.9 million clones; 93% are singletons. The material sequenced was naive CD8+ T cells from PBMCs. Receptors were obtained from a man between 18 and 29 years old in good health. Some clones in this sample may be carry-over from other donors' samples. Each CDR3 is given with its conserved first and last residue. The order of the fields is V gene, clone size, D gene, J gene, CDR3 DNA, CDR3 protein. A D gene is named only where the DNA matches it firmly. Clone size is shown for a subset of rows, as once, few, many or a class of expanded clone.

V gene: TRBV5-4; clone size: -; D gene: -; J gene: TRBJ2-7; CDR3 DNA: TGTGCCAGCAGCTTGGCACCACTCTACGAGCAGTACTTC; CDR3 protein: CASSLAPLYEQYF
V gene: TRBV5-6; clone size: once; D gene: -; J gene: TRBJ2-7; CDR3 DNA: TGTGCCAGCAGCTCAGACATTGATAAAGGCTACGAGCAGTACTTC; CDR3 protein: CASSSDIDKGYEQYF
V gene: TRBV27; clone size: -; D gene: -; J gene: TRBJ2-7; CDR3 DNA: TGTGCCAGCAGTTTATCGCAGGGCGAAACATCCTACGAGCAGTACTTC; CDR3 protein: CASSLSQGETSYEQYF
V gene: TRBV19; clone size: -; D gene: TRBD1; J gene: TRBJ2-4; CDR3 DNA: TGTGCCAGTAGTATAGATTGGGACAGCGAAGCCAAAAACATTCAGTACTTC; CDR3 protein: CASSIDWDSEAKNIQYF
V gene: TRBV7-8; clone size: -; D gene: -; J gene: TRBJ1-1; CDR3 DNA: TGTGCCAGCAGCTTACTCTTTGATGAAGCTTTCTTT; CDR3 protein: CASSLLFDEAFF
V gene: TRBV27; clone size: -; D gene: -; J gene: TRBJ2-7; CDR3 DNA: TGTGCCAGCAGTCCCCTTTCTCTGGACGAGCAGTACTTC; CDR3 protein: CASSPLSLDEQYF
V gene: TRBV2; clone size: -; D gene: -; J gene: TRBJ2-7; CDR3 DNA: TGTGCCAGCAGTGAAGCGCAGACACTTGGCTACGAGCAGTACTTC; CDR3 protein: CASSEAQTLGYEQYF
V gene: TRBV2; clone size: -; D gene: TRBD1; J gene: TRBJ1-5; CDR3 DNA: TGTGCCAGCAGGCGGGACAGTTATAGCAATCAGCCCCAGCATTTT; CDR3 protein: CASRRDSYSNQPQHF
V gene: TRBV4-1; clone size: -; D gene: TRBD1; J gene: TRBJ1-2; CDR3 DNA: TGCGCCAGCAGCCCCGGGACAGGGTATGATGGCTACACCTTC; CDR3 protein: CASSPGTGYDGYTF
V gene: TRBV19; clone size: -; D gene: -; J gene: TRBJ1-1; CDR3 DNA: TGTGCCAGTATCCCAAGAAGCGGGACAAAAAACACTGAAGCTTTCTTT; CDR3 protein: CASIPRSGTKNTEAFF
V gene: TRBV27; clone size: -; D gene: -; J gene: TRBJ2-2; CDR3 DNA: TGTGCCAGCAGTTTTCTAGGGGACTTCGTAAACACCGGGGAGCTGTTTTTT; CDR3 protein: CASSFLGDFVNTGELFF
V gene: TRBV10-2; clone size: once; D gene: -; J gene: TRBJ2-7; CDR3 DNA: TGCGCCAGCAGTCCCTTTACCTACGAGCAGTACTTC; CDR3 protein: CASSPFTYEQYF
V gene: TRBV11-2; clone size: -; D gene: -; J gene: TRBJ2-1; CDR3 DNA: TGTGCCAGCAGCCTCTACGCCGGGACGCGGGGCGATGAGCAGTTCTTC; CDR3 protein: CASSLYAGTRGDEQFF
V gene: TRBV29-1; clone size: -; D gene: -; J gene: TRBJ1-2; CDR3 DNA: TGCAGCGTTGATTTGGGCAGGTCTAACTATGGCTACACCTTC; CDR3 protein: CSVDLGRSNYGYTF
V gene: TRBV5-8; clone size: -; D gene: -; J gene: TRBJ2-1; CDR3 DNA: TGTGCCAGCACGGACCTCTACAATGAGCAGTTCTTC; CDR3 protein: CASTDLYNEQFF
V gene: TRBV28; clone size: -; D gene: -; J gene: TRBJ2-1; CDR3 DNA: TGTGCCAGCAGTTTAAGGTCCTGGGACTCCTACAATGAGCAGTTCTTC; CDR3 protein: CASSLRSWDSYNEQFF
V gene: TRBV5-6; clone size: -; D gene: -; J gene: TRBJ2-1; CDR3 DNA: TGTGCCAGCAGCTTGGCCGAAGGAAGTGAGCAGTTCTTC; CDR3 protein: CASSLAEGSEQFF
V gene: TRBV6-6; clone size: -; D gene: TRBD2; J gene: TRBJ2-1; CDR3 DNA: TGTGCCAGCAGTTCTGGACTAGCGGGAGGCGGGGAGCAGTTCTTC; CDR3 protein: CASSSGLAGGGEQFF
V gene: TRBV28; clone size: -; D gene: -; J gene: TRBJ1-1; CDR3 DNA: TGTGCCAGCAGTTTTTGGGGCACTGAAGCTTTCTTT; CDR3 protein: CASSFWGTEAFF
V gene: TRBV29-1; clone size: -; D gene: -; J gene: TRBJ2-7; CDR3 DNA: TGCAGCGTGGACAGGGGCCTCGCGGGAGGGCCTTCCTGCGTCATCGACGAGCAGTACTTC; CDR3 protein: CSVDRGLAGGPSCVIDEQYF
V gene: TRBV6-1; clone size: -; D gene: TRBD1; J gene: TRBJ1-1; CDR3 DNA: TGTGCCAGAAGACAGGGGAGCACTGAAGCTTTCTTT; CDR3 protein: CARRQGSTEAFF
V gene: TRBV7-8; clone size: -; D gene: -; J gene: TRBJ2-5; CDR3 DNA: TGTGCCAGCAGCTCGATGGCAACCATCCAAGAGACCCAGTACTTC; CDR3 protein: CASSSMATIQETQYF
V gene: TRBV5-1; clone size: once; D gene: -; J gene: TRBJ2-1; CDR3 DNA: TGCGCCAGCAGCTTGGCCGGGCCGAGCGGCTACAATGAGCAGTTCTTC; CDR3 protein: CASSLAGPSGYNEQFF
V gene: TRBV28; clone size: -; D gene: -; J gene: TRBJ2-1; CDR3 DNA: TGTGCCAGCCTATGGACAGCCGACAATGAGCAGTTCTTC; CDR3 protein: CASLWTADNEQFF
V gene: TRBV15; clone size: -; D gene: TRBD2; J gene: TRBJ2-1; CDR3 DNA: TGTGCCACCAAACGGGAGGGCCCCAGGGCGCCTGAGCAGTTCTTC; CDR3 protein: CATKREGPRAPEQFF
V gene: TRBV19; clone size: -; D gene: -; J gene: TRBJ2-1; CDR3 DNA: TGTGCCAGTAGTATTGTAAGGAGCTCCTACAATGAGCAGTTCTTC; CDR3 protein: CASSIVRSSYNEQFF
V gene: TRBV27; clone size: -; D gene: -; J gene: TRBJ2-3; CDR3 DNA: TGTGCCAGCAGCATGAGCAGTATTAGCACAGATACGCAGTATTTT; CDR3 protein: CASSMSSISTDTQYF
V gene: TRBV27; clone size: -; D gene: TRBD2; J gene: TRBJ2-7; CDR3 DNA: TGTGCCAGCAGTCCCCTCGGGGGGAGGGCCTACGAGCAGTACTTC; CDR3 protein: CASSPLGGRAYEQYF
V gene: TRBV5-5; clone size: -; D gene: -; J gene: TRBJ2-5; CDR3 DNA: TGTGCCAGCAGCTTGAGTAGGGAACTGCAAGAGACCCAGTACTTC; CDR3 protein: CASSLSRELQETQYF
V gene: TRBV7-6; clone size: -; D gene: TRBD2; J gene: TRBJ2-3; CDR3 DNA: TGTGCCAGCAGCCTTGGACTAGCCGACACAGATACGCAGTATTTT; CDR3 protein: CASSLGLADTDTQYF
V gene: TRBV7-9; clone size: once; D gene: -; J gene: TRBJ2-1; CDR3 DNA: TGTGCCAGCAGCTTAGCGCGACTGGGAGACAATGAGCAGTTCTTC; CDR3 protein: CASSLARLGDNEQFF
V gene: TRBV15; clone size: -; D gene: TRBD2; J gene: TRBJ2-7; CDR3 DNA: TGTGCCACCAGCAGACAAGCGGGAGTGCTAGACTACGAGCAGTACTTC; CDR3 protein: CATSRQAGVLDYEQYF
V gene: TRBV29-1; clone size: -; D gene: -; J gene: TRBJ2-7; CDR3 DNA: TGCAGCGTTGAAGATCTGGGGTACGAGCAGTACTTC; CDR3 protein: CSVEDLGYEQYF
V gene: TRBV5-1; clone size: -; D gene: -; J gene: TRBJ2-3; CDR3 DNA: TGCGCCAGCAGCTTCGACTATAGCACAGATACGCAGTATTTT; CDR3 protein: CASSFDYSTDTQYF
V gene: TRBV7-9; clone size: -; D gene: -; J gene: TRBJ2-1; CDR3 DNA: TGTGCCAGCCTACGCCCTGCCCCCTACAATGAGCAGTTCTTC; CDR3 protein: CASLRPAPYNEQFF
V gene: TRBV27; clone size: -; D gene: -; J gene: TRBJ2-7; CDR3 DNA: TGTGCCAGCAGTTGGGTCACCTCCGGGGAGCAGTACTTC; CDR3 protein: CASSWVTSGEQYF
V gene: TRBV28; clone size: once; D gene: TRBD1; J gene: TRBJ1-1; CDR3 DNA: TGTGCCAGCAGGAAACTCCGGGACAGGGAAACAGAAGCTTTCTTT; CDR3 protein: CASRKLRDRETEAFF
V gene: TRBV6-5; clone size: -; D gene: -; J gene: TRBJ1-5; CDR3 DNA: TGTGCCAGCAGTTACTCAGACGGCAATCAGCCCCAGCATTTT; CDR3 protein: CASSYSDGNQPQHF
V gene: TRBV27; clone size: -; D gene: TRBD2; J gene: TRBJ2-1; CDR3 DNA: TGTGCCAGCAGTTTTCAAGCGTCCTGGGCGGGAGCCCATGAGCAGTTCTTC; CDR3 protein: CASSFQASWAGAHEQFF
V gene: TRBV27; clone size: -; D gene: TRBD1; J gene: TRBJ2-2; CDR3 DNA: TGTGCCAGCAGTGCCCATCCCCTCCTCCGGGGCAGGGGGACCGGGGAGCTGTTTTTT; CDR3 protein: CASSAHPLLRGRGTGELFF
V gene: TRBV6-5; clone size: once; D gene: TRBD1; J gene: TRBJ1-2; CDR3 DNA: TGTGCCAGCAGTTACTCCCCGACAGGGGGTAGCTATGGCTACACCTTC; CDR3 protein: CASSYSPTGGSYGYTF
V gene: TRBV6-5; clone size: -; D gene: TRBD2; J gene: TRBJ2-1; CDR3 DNA: TGTGCCAGCAGTAACGGGACTAGCTCCTACAATGAGCAGTTCTTC; CDR3 protein: CASSNGTSSYNEQFF
V gene: TRBV7-9; clone size: -; D gene: TRBD1; J gene: TRBJ2-2; CDR3 DNA: TGTGCCAGCAGCGAATACAGGGGGGTTACGAACACCGGGGAGCTGTTTTTT; CDR3 protein: CASSEYRGVTNTGELFF
V gene: TRBV6-4; clone size: -; D gene: TRBD2; J gene: TRBJ2-1; CDR3 DNA: TGTGCCAGCAGTGACTTCCCTAGCGGTGCCTACAATGAGCAGTTCTTC; CDR3 protein: CASSDFPSGAYNEQFF
V gene: TRBV9; clone size: -; D gene: -; J gene: TRBJ2-5; CDR3 DNA: TGTGCCAGCAGCGGCCAGGGGACCCAAGAGACCCAGTACTTC; CDR3 protein: CASSGQGTQETQYF